This T cell receptor (beta chain) appears in the sequencing data of a study of T cells after yellow fever vaccination (dated by TCRdb to the late 2010s). For context, the study as a whole: The SMART-Seq v4 Ultra Low Input RNA kit was used to prepare libraries from fractions with low cell numbers. Bulk TCR alpha and beta repertoires were sequenced longitudinally to track T-cell clones before and after primary and booster YFV17D yellow fever vaccination. Two healthy male donors, one aged 18 to 29 and one aged 30 to 40 years, made up the cohort. Blood was collected at multiple timepoints before and after primary and secondary immunization, and bulk PBMC replicates and cell subsets were isolated.

Per the germline V gene (reference sequence), SEHNR is the CDR1 and FQNEAQ is the CDR2. V gives up 1 base and J gives up 3 bases, and the segment between their germline ends measures 12 bases. From cysteine to phenylalanine, the CDR3 is 15 amino acids long. Kept here is only the CDR3 DNA, which spans 45 bases and is read in frame from base 1. The treatment or condition tag for this specimen amounts to: live attenuated yellow fever vaccine strain. At every blood-draw timepoint, two biological replicates of bulk PBMCs were collected. A standard Ficoll-Paque protocol was used to isolate PBMCs from peripheral blood. TriZol was used to extract RNA from bulk PBMCs, from CD4 and CD8 fractions, and from dextramer-positive and dextramer-negative fractions. TCR cDNA was synthesized by 5'RACE template switching, through which a universal primer site and unique molecular identifiers were introduced. Priming of cDNA synthesis was performed from both the TCR alpha and TCR beta constant segments. Library amplification involved two PCR steps, and the second step added sample barcodes and sequencing adapters. Sequencing of libraries was done on Illumina HiSeq 2500 (2x100 bp) or NovaSeq (2x150 bp). On the authors' methods: Reads were demultiplexed and collapsed into UMI consensus sequences with MIGEC, and V(D)J alignment was performed with MiXCR. Vaccine-responding clonotypes were identified with edgeR using replicate PBMC samples, with FDR below 0.01 and a log2 fold change above 5 up to day 15 being required. CD4 or CD8 identity was assigned to each bulk clonotype according to whether the clonotype was present at higher abundance in the sequenced CD4 repertoire or the sequenced CD8 repertoire. TCRdb reprocessing: public reads trimmed at Q25 with fastp, clones called with MiXCR, in-frame beta chains kept. Entries are consolidated by CDR3 protein sequence, retaining the most common genes and DNA. The V and J calls shown here were made by TCRdb, not taken from the authors' results. In this sample the table shows 300,000 or so distinct CDR3 sequences, around 7.3% of which occur a single time. The ten largest make up roughly a sixth of the sample.

The research as a whole found: Because the study included only two donors, the extent to which the findings can be generalized is limited. A small share of clonotypes was detected in both CD4 and CD8 compartments, with the overlap likely arising from convergent recombination. Most clones expanded after primary vaccination were re-detected after the booster (almost 97% of CD4 and approximately 89% of CD8), suggesting broad memory maintenance. The secondary T-cell response was weaker than the primary response but faster, peaking on day 5 instead of day 15. FACS-sorted repertoires could contain abundant contaminating clonotypes from the bulk population, so computational filtering was required.

This clonotype was seen a handful of times. Its antigen is currently not known. The record has no base qualities; no much larger clone is one base away. The source of this sequence is a man in his late teens or twenties who received the YFV17D yellow fever vaccine. The chain was built from TRBV7-9 and TRBJ1-2; the best D guess is TRBD1, with 5 bases matching. The source was PBMCs, collected about 41 days after the first yellow fever vaccination. The DNA sequence reads TGTGCCAGCAGCTTAGTTGAGGGGTCGGACTATGGCTACACCTTC. This sequence encodes CASSLVEGSDYGYTF.